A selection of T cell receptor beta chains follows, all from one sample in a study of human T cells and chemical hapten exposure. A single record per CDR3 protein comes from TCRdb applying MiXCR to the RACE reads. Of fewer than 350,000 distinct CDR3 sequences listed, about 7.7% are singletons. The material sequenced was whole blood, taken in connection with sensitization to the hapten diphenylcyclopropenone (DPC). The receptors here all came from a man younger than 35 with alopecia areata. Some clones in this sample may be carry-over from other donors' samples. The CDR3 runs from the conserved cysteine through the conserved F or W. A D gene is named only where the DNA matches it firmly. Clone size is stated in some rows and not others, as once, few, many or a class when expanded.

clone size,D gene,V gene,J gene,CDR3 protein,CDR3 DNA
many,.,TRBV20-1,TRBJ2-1,CSASLSGNEQFF,TGCAGTGCTAGCCTGAGTGGGAATGAGCAGTTCTTC
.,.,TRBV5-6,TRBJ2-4,CASSLPSIAKNIQYF,TGTGCCAGCAGCTTGCCCTCGATAGCCAAAAACATTCAGTACTTC
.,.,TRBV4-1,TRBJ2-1,CASSQGELKLTVYNEQFF,TGCGCCAGCAGCCAAGGAGAACTTAAACTGACAGTCTACAATGAGCAGTTCTTC
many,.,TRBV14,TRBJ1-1,CASSPVWDGNEAFF,TGTGCCAGCAGCCCGGTATGGGATGGAAATGAAGCTTTCTTT
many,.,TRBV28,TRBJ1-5,CASSLAGAHDSNQPQHF,TGTGCCAGCAGTCTTGCGGGGGCCCACGATAGCAATCAGCCCCAGCATTTT
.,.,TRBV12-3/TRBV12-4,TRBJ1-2,CASSFGTGGYTF,TGTGCCAGCAGTTTCGGAACGGGAGGCTACACCTTC
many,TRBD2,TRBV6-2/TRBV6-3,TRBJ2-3,CASSLRLAGLTDTQYF,TGTGCCAGCAGTCTACGACTAGCGGGTTTAACAGATACGCAGTATTTT
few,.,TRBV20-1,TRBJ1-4,CSALLGVWPLRDNEKLFF,TGCAGTGCTCTTCTCGGGGTTTGGCCCCTCCGCGATAATGAAAAACTGTTTTTT
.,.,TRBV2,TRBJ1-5,CASIRDSNQPQHF,TGTGCCAGCATCCGGGACAGCAATCAGCCCCAGCATTTT
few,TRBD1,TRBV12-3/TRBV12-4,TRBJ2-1,CASSSDIRTGSDEQFF,TGTGCCAGCAGTTCGGATATAAGGACAGGGTCGGATGAGCAGTTCTTC
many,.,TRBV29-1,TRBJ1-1,CSTYTENTEAFF,TGCAGCACCTACACCGAGAACACTGAAGCTTTCTTT
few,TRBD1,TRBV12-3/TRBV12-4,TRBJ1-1,CASSFRQGNTEAFF,TGTGCCAGCAGTTTCCGACAGGGGAACACTGAAGCTTTCTTT
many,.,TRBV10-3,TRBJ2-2,CAISGGNTGELFF,TGTGCCATCAGTGGGGGGAACACCGGGGAGCTGTTTTTT
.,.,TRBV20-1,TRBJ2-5,CSASWQGETQYF,TGCAGTGCTAGCTGGCAGGGAGAGACCCAGTACTTC
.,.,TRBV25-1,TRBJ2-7,CASIRDGTYEQYF,TGTGCCAGCATTCGGGACGGTACCTACGAGCAGTACTTC